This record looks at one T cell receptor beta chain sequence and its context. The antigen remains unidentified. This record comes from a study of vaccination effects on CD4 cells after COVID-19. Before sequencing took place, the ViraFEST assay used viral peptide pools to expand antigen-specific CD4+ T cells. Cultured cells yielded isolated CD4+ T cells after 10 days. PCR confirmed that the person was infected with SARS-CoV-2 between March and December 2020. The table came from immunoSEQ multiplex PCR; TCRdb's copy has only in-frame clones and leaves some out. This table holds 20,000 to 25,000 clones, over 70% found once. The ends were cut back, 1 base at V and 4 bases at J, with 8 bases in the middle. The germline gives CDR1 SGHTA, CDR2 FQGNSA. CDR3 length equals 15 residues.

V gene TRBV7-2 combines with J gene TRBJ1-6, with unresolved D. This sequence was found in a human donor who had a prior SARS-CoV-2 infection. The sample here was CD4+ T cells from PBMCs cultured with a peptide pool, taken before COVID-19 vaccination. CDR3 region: CASSLEHLYNSPLHF. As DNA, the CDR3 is TGTGCCAGCAGCTTAGAACACTTATATAATTCACCCCTCCACTTT.